A selection of T cell receptor beta chains follows, all from one sample in a study of shared clonotypes between healthy human individuals. TCRdb's copy holds only in-frame clones and misses some; the assay was immunoSEQ multiplex PCR. The data show roughly 2,500,000 clones, 93% seen once. The specimen sequenced was naive CD4+ T cells from PBMCs. The source is a man aged 18 to 29 in good health. Some clones in this sample may be carry-over from other donors' samples. The CDR3 runs from the conserved cysteine through the conserved F or W. Fields, in order: CDR3 protein, V gene, CDR3 length, J gene.

CASSLTGGPNTEAFF,TRBV5-1,15,TRBJ1-1
CASSWGQGTNTEAFF,TRBV7-9,15,TRBJ1-1
CASSLYLSGLETQYF,TRBV7-9,15,TRBJ2-5
CASSFARDFGTDTQYF,TRBV7-2,16,TRBJ2-3
CASSSQYEQYF,TRBV7-2,11,TRBJ2-7
CASSLRTAYEQYF,TRBV7-2,13,TRBJ2-7
CASSLPGTAMQTQYF,TRBV5-6,15,TRBJ2-5
CASSHGLPPSTDTQYF,TRBV4-2,16,TRBJ2-3
CATSRGQGYGYTF,TRBV15,13,TRBJ1-2
CASSAHSGRTSGELFF,TRBV2,16,TRBJ2-2
CASSIYSGASSYNEQFF,TRBV7-6,17,TRBJ2-1
CASSLAGTRGQETQYF,TRBV7-2,16,TRBJ2-5
CASSLALAKNIQYF,TRBV7-2,14,TRBJ2-4
CATSRGGTPIEAFF,TRBV15,14,TRBJ1-1
CASTLSNYGYTF,TRBV6-6,12,TRBJ1-2
CASGGTSGRAGTDTQYF,TRBV5-1,17,TRBJ2-3
CASSEFMGVEQFF,TRBV2,13,TRBJ2-1
CASSLDGGRGRREQYF,TRBV7-2,16,TRBJ2-7
CASSFSGGPTDTQYF,TRBV27,15,TRBJ2-3
CASSYSGLTYEQYF,TRBV6-5,14,TRBJ2-7
CASSSGQGSSGYTF,TRBV7-2,14,TRBJ1-2
CASSPLLQGARYNEQFF,TRBV5-1,17,TRBJ2-1
CASSPLEDRVGNEQFF,TRBV18,16,TRBJ2-1
CASSPGQGKLQPQHF,TRBV18,15,TRBJ1-5
CASSKWSGGTQYF,TRBV6-5,13,TRBJ2-3
CASSLVRGEKLFF,TRBV7-9,13,TRBJ1-4
CASSRTGTAFYTEAFF,TRBV5-4,16,TRBJ1-1
CASSKYPGGEGYTF,TRBV5-5,14,TRBJ1-2
CASSNLGQSYEQYF,TRBV7-2,14,TRBJ2-7
CASSSKTGGGNQPQHF,TRBV27,16,TRBJ1-5
CASGGQGGRNEQFF,TRBV25-1,14,TRBJ2-1
CASRKILRADEQYF,TRBV2,14,TRBJ2-7
CAISGTLPGTSKETQYF,TRBV10-3,17,TRBJ2-5
CASTSTGGHEQYF,TRBV7-9,13,TRBJ2-7
CASSVSANEKLFF,TRBV9,13,TRBJ1-4
CAWSLFRAVNTEAFF,TRBV30,15,TRBJ1-1
CAWSDVSNQPQHF,TRBV30,13,TRBJ1-5
CASSQAGTDLYEQYF,TRBV4-3,15,NA
CASSRQGAGANVLTF,TRBV19,15,TRBJ2-6
CASSGETGELFF,TRBV5-1,12,TRBJ2-2
CASSLIPGTGGYEGKNIQYF,TRBV28,20,TRBJ2-4
CASSEDRARGSYTF,TRBV2,14,TRBJ1-2
CASRARRVSPGELFF,TRBV2,15,TRBJ2-2
CASSIGQGFYGYTF,TRBV7-2,14,TRBJ1-2
CASSLIRTGDLGSTDTQYF,TRBV5-1,19,TRBJ2-3